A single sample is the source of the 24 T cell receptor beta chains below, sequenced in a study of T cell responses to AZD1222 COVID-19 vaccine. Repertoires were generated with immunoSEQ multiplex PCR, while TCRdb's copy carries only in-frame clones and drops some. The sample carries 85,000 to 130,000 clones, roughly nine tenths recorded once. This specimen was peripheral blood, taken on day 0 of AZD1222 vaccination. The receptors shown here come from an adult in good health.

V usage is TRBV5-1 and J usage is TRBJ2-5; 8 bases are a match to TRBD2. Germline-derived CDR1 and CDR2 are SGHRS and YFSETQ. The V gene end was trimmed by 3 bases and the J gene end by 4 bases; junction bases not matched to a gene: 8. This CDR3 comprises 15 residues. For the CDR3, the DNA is TGCGCCAGCAGCTACTTCGGGGGGGCGGGAGAGACCCAGTACTTC. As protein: CASSYFGGAGETQYF.

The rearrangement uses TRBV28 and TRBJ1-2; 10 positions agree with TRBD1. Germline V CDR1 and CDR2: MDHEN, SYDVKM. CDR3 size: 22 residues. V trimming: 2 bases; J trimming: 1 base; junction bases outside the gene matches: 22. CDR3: CASSLGSRPWTGGRTFNYGYTF. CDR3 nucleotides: TGTGCCAGCAGTTTAGGCTCCCGACCGTGGACAGGGGGACGTACTTTTAACTATGGCTACACCTTC.

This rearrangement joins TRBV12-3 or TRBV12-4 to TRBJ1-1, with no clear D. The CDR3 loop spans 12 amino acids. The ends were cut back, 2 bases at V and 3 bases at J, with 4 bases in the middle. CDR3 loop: CASSLPYTEAFF. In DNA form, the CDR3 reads TGTGCCAGCAGTTTACCTTACACTGAAGCTTTCTTT.

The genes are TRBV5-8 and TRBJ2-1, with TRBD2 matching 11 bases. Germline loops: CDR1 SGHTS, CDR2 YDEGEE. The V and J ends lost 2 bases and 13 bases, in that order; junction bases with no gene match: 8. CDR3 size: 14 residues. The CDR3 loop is CASSFLAGGPEQFF. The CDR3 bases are TGTGCCAGCAGCTTCTTAGCGGGAGGGCCTGAACAGTTCTTC.

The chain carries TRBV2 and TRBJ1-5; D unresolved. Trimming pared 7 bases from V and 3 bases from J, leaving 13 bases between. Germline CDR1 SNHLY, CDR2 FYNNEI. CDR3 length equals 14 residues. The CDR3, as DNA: TGTGCCAGCATTTCGGACGGATTCAATCAGCCCCAGCATTTT. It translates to CASISDGFNQPQHF.

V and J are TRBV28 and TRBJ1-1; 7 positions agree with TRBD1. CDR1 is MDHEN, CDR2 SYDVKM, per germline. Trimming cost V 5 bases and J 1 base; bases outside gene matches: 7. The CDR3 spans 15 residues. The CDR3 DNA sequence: TGTGCCAGCAGTCTACCTGGGACAGCGAACACTGAAGCTTTCTTT. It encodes CASSLPGTANTEAFF.

The chain's CDR3 is CASNTDSRIGELFF. As DNA, the CDR3 is TGCGCCAGCAACACGGACTCCCGAATCGGGGAGCTGTTTTTT. This chain joins TRBV10-2 and TRBJ2-2; D may be TRBD2 (5 bases). V shed 7 bases and J shed 7 bases, with 16 bases lying between them. Germline V gives CDR1 WSHSY, CDR2 SAAADI. The length of the CDR3 is 14 residues.

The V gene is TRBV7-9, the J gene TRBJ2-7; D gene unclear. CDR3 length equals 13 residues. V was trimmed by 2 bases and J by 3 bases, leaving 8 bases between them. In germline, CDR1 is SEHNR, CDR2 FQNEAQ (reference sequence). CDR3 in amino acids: CASSLMAGYEQYF. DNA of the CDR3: TGTGCCAGCAGCTTAATGGCTGGCTACGAGCAGTACTTC. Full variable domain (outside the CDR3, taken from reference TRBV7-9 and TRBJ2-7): DTGVSQNPRHKITKRGQNVTFRCDPISEHNRLYWYRQTLGQGPEFLTYFQNEAQLEKSRLLSDRFSAERPKGSFSTLEIQRTEQGDSAMYLCASSLMAGYEQYFGPGTRLTVT.

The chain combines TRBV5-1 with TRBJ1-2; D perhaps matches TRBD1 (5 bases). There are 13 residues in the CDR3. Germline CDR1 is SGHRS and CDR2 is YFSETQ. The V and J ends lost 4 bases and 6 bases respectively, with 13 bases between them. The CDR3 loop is CASSPWGGDGYTF. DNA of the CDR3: TGCGCCAGCAGCCCTTGGGGCGGCGATGGCTACACCTTC. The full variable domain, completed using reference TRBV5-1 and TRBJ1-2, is KAGVTQTPRYLIKTRGQQVTLSCSPISGHRSVSWYQQTPGQGLQFLFEYFSETQRNKGNFPGRFSGRQFSNSRSEMNVSTLELGDSALYLCASSPWGGDGYTFGSGTRLTVV.

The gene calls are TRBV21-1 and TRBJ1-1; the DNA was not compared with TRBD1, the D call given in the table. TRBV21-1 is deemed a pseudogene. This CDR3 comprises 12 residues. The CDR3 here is CASSRDRRPAFF. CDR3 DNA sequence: TGTGCCAGCAGCAGAGACAGAAGGCCAGCTTTCTTT.

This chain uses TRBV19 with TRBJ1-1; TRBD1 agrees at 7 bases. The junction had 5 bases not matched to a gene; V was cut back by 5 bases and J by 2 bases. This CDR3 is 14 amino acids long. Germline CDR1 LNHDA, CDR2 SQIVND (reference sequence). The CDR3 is CASSRTGINTEAFF. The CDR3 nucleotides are TGTGCCAGTAGTCGGACAGGAATAAACACTGAAGCTTTCTTT.

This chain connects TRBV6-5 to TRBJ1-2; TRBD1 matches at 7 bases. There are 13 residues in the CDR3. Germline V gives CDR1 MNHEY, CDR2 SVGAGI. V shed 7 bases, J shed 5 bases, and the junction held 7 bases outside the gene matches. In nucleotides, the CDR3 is TGTGCCAGCACTGGAGGGACAGAATATGGCTACACCTTC. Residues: CASTGGTEYGYTF.

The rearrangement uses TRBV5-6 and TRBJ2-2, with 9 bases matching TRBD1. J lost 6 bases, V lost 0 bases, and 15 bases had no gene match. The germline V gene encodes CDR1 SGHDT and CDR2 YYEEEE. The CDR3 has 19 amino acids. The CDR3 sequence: CASSLGRQGGLWDAGELFF. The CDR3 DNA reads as TGTGCCAGCAGCTTGGGCCGACAGGGGGGCCTTTGGGACGCCGGGGAGCTGTTTTTT.

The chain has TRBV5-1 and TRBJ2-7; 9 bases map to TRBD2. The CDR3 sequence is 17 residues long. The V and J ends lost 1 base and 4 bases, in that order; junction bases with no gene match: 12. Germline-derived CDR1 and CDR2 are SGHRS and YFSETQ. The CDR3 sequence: CASSLNPSGGTSYEQYF. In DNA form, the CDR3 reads TGCGCCAGCAGCTTGAATCCCAGCGGGGGGACATCGTACGAGCAGTACTTC.

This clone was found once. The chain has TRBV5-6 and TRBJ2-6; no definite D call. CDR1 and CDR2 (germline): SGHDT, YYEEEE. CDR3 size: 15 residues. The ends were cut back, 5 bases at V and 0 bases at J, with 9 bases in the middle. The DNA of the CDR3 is TGTGCCAGCAGTCGTTCCGGCTCTGGGGCCAACGTCCTGACTTTC. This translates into CASSRSGSGANVLTF.

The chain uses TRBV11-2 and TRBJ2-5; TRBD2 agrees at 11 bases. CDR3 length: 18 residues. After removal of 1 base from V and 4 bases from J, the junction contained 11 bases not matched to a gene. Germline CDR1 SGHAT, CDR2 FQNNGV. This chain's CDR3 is CASSLGWSGTSGSETQYF. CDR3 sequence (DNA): TGTGCCAGCAGCTTAGGTTGGTCTGGGACTAGCGGTTCAGAGACCCAGTACTTC. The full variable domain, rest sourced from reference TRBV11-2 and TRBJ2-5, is EAGVAQSPRYKIIEKRQSVAFWCNPISGHATLYWYQQILGQGPKLLIQFQNNGVVDDSQLPKDRFSAERLKGVDSTLKIQPAKLEDSAVYLCASSLGWSGTSGSETQYFGPGTRLLVL.

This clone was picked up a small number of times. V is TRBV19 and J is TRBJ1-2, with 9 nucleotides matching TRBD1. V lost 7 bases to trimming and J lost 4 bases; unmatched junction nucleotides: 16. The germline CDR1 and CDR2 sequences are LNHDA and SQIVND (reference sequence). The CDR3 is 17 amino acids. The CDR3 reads CASTLAHRGLGGYGYTF. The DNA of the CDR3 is TGTGCCAGTACCCTGGCGCACAGGGGGCTGGGAGGCTATGGCTACACCTTC.

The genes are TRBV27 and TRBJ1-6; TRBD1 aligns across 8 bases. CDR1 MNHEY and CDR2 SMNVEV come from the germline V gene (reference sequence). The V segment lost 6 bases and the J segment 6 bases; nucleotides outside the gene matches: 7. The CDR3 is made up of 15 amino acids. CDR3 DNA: TGTGCCAGCAGCTACAGGGGGTCAAGTAATTCACCCCTCCACTTT. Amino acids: CASSYRGSSNSPLHF.

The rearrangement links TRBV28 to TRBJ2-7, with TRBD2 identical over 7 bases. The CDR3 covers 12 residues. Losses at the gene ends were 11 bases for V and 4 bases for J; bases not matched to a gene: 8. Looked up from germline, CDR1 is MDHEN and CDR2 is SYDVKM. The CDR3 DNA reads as TGTGCCGCCTCTAGCGGCGCTTACGAGCAGTACTTC. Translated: CAASSGAYEQYF. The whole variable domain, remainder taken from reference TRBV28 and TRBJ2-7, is DVKVTQSSRYLVKRTGEKVFLECVQDMDHENMFWYRQDPGLGLRLIYFSYDVKMKEKGDIPEGYSVSREKKERFSLILESASTNQTSMYLCAASSGAYEQYFGPGTRLTVT.

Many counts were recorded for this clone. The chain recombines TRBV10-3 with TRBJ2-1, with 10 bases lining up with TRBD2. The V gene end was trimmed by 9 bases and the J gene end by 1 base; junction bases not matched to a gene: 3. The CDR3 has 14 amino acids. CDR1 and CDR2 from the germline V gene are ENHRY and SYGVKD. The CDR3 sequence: CAIASGGSYNEQFF. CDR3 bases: TGTGCCATTGCTAGCGGGGGTTCCTACAATGAGCAGTTCTTC.

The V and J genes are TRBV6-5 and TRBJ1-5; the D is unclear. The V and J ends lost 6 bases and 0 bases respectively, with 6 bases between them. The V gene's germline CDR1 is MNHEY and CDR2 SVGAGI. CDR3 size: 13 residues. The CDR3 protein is CASRSDSNQPQHF. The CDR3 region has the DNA TGTGCCAGCAGAAGCGATAGCAATCAGCCCCAGCATTTT.

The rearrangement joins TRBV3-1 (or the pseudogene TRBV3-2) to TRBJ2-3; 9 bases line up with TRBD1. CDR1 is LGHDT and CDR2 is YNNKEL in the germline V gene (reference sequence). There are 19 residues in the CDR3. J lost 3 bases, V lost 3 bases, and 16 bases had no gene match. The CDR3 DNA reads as TGTGCCAGCAGCCAGGAATCCCTCGGGACAGGGAGGGGTACAGATACGCAGTATTTT. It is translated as CASSQESLGTGRGTDTQYF.

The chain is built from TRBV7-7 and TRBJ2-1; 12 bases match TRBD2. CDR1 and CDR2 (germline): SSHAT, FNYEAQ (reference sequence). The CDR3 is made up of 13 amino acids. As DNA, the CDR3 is TGTGCTAGTTCTAGCGGGGGGGCCAATGAGCAGTTCTTC. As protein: CASSSGGANEQFF.

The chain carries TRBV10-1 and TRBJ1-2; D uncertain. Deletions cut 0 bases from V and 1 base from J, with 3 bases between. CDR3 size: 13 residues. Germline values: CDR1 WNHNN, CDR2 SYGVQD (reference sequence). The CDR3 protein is CASSESVNYGYTF. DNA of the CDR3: TGCGCCAGCAGTGAGTCCGTTAACTATGGCTACACCTTC.